Below are 11 T cell receptor beta chains sequenced from a single sample in a study of blood T cell repertoires in COVID-19. Sequencing used immunoSEQ multiplex PCR; TCRdb keeps in-frame clones, though not all of them. The profile shows around 190,000 clones, roughly 78% of them singletons. The sample comprised peripheral blood. These receptors all stem from an older man with active or convalescent COVID-19.

V gene TRBV30 combines with J gene TRBJ2-7; 8 bases map to TRBD1. This CDR3 contains 13 residues. In germline, CDR1 is GTSNPN, CDR2 SVGIG (reference sequence). V was clipped by 1 base and J by 4 bases; unmatched bases: 3. CDR3 coding DNA: TGTGCCTGGAGTGAAAGGACAGGGTACGAGCAGTACTTC. Residues: CAWSERTGYEQYF.

The J gene is TRBJ2-7, the V gene TRBV5-1; tentative D call: TRBD2 (6 bases). From germline, CDR1 is SGHRS and CDR2 YFSETQ. The CDR3 has 16 amino acids. Trimming left V 4 bases short and J 1 base short, with 18 bases between. Here the CDR3 DNA reads TGCGCCAGCAGCAAGGGGCGGGGTCCTCCTTCCTACGAGCAGTACTTC. Its translation is CASSKGRGPPSYEQYF.

The J gene is TRBJ2-5, the V gene TRBV7-2; 11 bases are a match to TRBD1. Trimming cost V 2 bases and J 2 bases; bases outside gene matches: 7. Germline-derived CDR1 and CDR2 are SGHTA and FQGNSA. CDR3 size: 17 residues. CDR3 nucleotides: TGTGCCAGCAGCTTAAGATCGGGACAGGGGGTACAAGAGACCCAGTACTTC. Amino acid sequence: CASSLRSGQGVQETQYF.

The rearrangement links TRBV14 to TRBJ1-1; 7 bases map to TRBD1. The CDR3 is 14 amino acids. Germline CDR1 is SGHDN and CDR2 is FVKESK. The trim removed 2 bases at V and 5 bases at J, leaving 5 bases unmatched. The CDR3 nucleotides read TGTGCCAGCAGCCAAACGCACAGGGGTACTGAAGCTTTCTTT. Translating it yields CASSQTHRGTEAFF.

The gene calls are TRBV5-1 and TRBJ1-6; a possible D gene is TRBD1 (5 bases). Germline V CDR1 and CDR2: SGHRS, YFSETQ. Trimming took 9 bases from V and 3 from J, leaving 13 bases between them. The CDR3 is 14 amino acids. This CDR3 reads CATSAQGYNSPLHF. CDR3 DNA: TGCGCCACCTCGGCCCAGGGCTATAATTCACCCCTCCACTTT.

This chain's CDR3 is CASDGGDGYTF. CDR3 in DNA: TGTGCCAGCGACGGGGGGGATGGCTACACCTTC. The chain links TRBV18 to TRBJ1-2; D perhaps matches TRBD1 (5 bases). V shed 8 bases and J shed 6 bases, with 10 bases lying between them. CDR1 is KGHSH, CDR2 LQKENI, per germline. This CDR3 has 11 residues.

The V call is TRBV19, the J call TRBJ1-5; 8 bases fit TRBD1. The V segment lost 3 bases and the J segment 3 bases; nucleotides outside the gene matches: 4. The CDR3 has 15 residues. Per the germline V gene, CDR1 is LNHDA and CDR2 is SQIVND (reference sequence). The CDR3 sequence is CASSIPDRDNQPQHF. CDR3 nucleotides: TGTGCCAGTAGTATCCCGGACAGGGACAATCAGCCCCAGCATTTT.

This clone has a handful of counts. This CDR3 is CASSQPTGQGVNTEAFF. CDR3 bases: TGCGCCAGCAGCCAACCAACGGGACAGGGAGTGAACACTGAAGCTTTCTTT. The chain has TRBV4-1 and TRBJ1-1; 9 bases agree with TRBD1. The CDR3 runs to 17 residues. After removal of 2 bases from V and 0 bases from J, the junction contained 7 bases not matched to a gene. CDR1 MGHRA and CDR2 YSYEKL come from the germline V gene.

This clone was observed a handful of times. The chain is built from TRBV3-1 (or the pseudogene TRBV3-2) and TRBJ2-7, with a tentative D call TRBD1 (5 bases). The CDR3 runs 16 residues. Trimming cost V 0 bases and J 7 bases, with 19 bases left between them. Germline V gene sequence: CDR1 LGHDT, CDR2 YNNKEL (reference sequence). The CDR3 here is CASSQDFYRKSGEQYF. The CDR3 region has the DNA TGTGCCAGCAGCCAAGACTTTTACAGGAAGTCGGGTGAGCAGTACTTC.

The chain combines TRBV7-2 with TRBJ2-5; 10 bases are shared with TRBD2. This CDR3 is built from 15 residues. The V and J ends lost 7 bases and 5 bases, in that order; junction bases with no gene match: 10. Germline lookup yields CDR1 SGHTA and CDR2 FQGNSA. The CDR3 nucleotides are TGTGCCAGCACCGAGGGCACTAGCGGGGTGGAGACCCAGTACTTC. Protein: CASTEGTSGVETQYF.

Only one count was recorded for this clone. The chain employs TRBV5-8 and TRBJ2-1; possible D gene TRBD1, 5 bases. Germline assignment: CDR1 SGHTS and CDR2 YDEGEE. The CDR3 loop spans 12 amino acids. V shed 7 bases and J shed 0 bases, with 5 bases lying between them. CDR3 coding DNA: TGTGCCAGCGACAGCTCCTACAATGAGCAGTTCTTC. It specifies CASDSSYNEQFF.